The clone carrying this T cell receptor (beta chain) is termed medium-sized. Its antigen is not known. These data are taken from a study of vaccination and CD4 T cells after COVID-19. Across the whole study: Investigators stimulated cells with overlapping spike peptides drawn from SARS-CoV-2, HCoV-NL63, HCoV-OC43 and HCoV-229E.

As to treatment: roughly ten-day PBMC culture with coronavirus spike peptide pools or control peptides (ViraFEST assay). CD4+ T-cell collection from the unexposed donor predated the COVID-19 pandemic (2011-2018). Researchers used the Oncomine TCR Beta short-read assay to sequence DNA from cultured CD4+ T cells. After culture, CD4+ T cells served as the source for genomic DNA extraction. TCRdb ran MiXCR on the PCR reads and lists one entry per CDR3 protein. The sample consists of more than 3,500 distinct CDR3 sequences, about 35% of them appearing once. The CDR3 is made up of 15 amino acids. V lost 8 bases and J lost 5, with 19 bases in between. Germline values: CDR1 SGHTA, CDR2 FQGNSA.

The TCR was taken from a human donor in good health. The sample consisted of CD4+ T cells from blood, cultured in vitro. The chain carries TRBV7-2 and TRBJ1-5, with D tentatively TRBD1 (6 bases). CDR3 in DNA: TGTGCCAGCCCCGGAAGGGGGGAGTATGATCAGCCCCAGCATTTT. This sequence encodes CASPGRGEYDQPQHF. The full variable domain, completed using reference TRBV7-2 and TRBJ1-5, is GAGVSQSPSNKVTEKGKDVELRCDPISGHTALYWYRQSLGQGLEFLIYFQGNSAPDKSGLPSDRFSAERTGGSVSTLTIQRTQQEDSAVYLCASPGRGEYDQPQHFGDGTRLSIL.